The source of this T cell receptor beta chain is a study of shared T cell receptors in the human thymus. CDR1 is LGHNA, CDR2 YSLEER, per germline. V lost 3 bases and J lost 4; bases outside the gene matches: 15. CDR3 size: 18 residues. Sequencing used immunoSEQ multiplex PCR; TCRdb keeps in-frame clones, though not all of them. The top ten hold 0.03% to 0.04% of the sample, which has around 67,000 clones, roughly 96% seen once. The sequence derives from a human donor. The chain links TRBV4-3 to TRBJ2-5; 9 bases are shared with TRBD2. The specimen sequenced was thymocytes. The CDR3: CASSQRLDERGDPETQYF. In DNA form, the CDR3 reads TGCGCCAGCAGCCAGAGGCTAGATGAGCGGGGGGACCCAGAGACCCAGTACTTC.